The 22 T cell receptor beta chains presented below share a single source sample, sequenced in a study of monozygotic twins with inflammatory bowel disease (dated by TCRdb to about 2019). Libraries were built with 5' RACE. The instrument was an Illumina HiSeq 2500. Following reprocessing of the reads by TCRdb, the data hold one row per CDR3 protein sequence and no DNA is available. The sample table records around 220,000 distinct CDR3 sequences. Roughly 8% of the sample comes from the top ten. The sample consisted of blood. Receptor source: a human donor with ulcerative colitis or Crohn's disease, or a healthy co-twin of an affected twin (not recorded which).

The chain uses TRBV2 and TRBJ2-5; no DNA is available, so the TRBD1 call from TCRdb remains unchecked. CDR1 and CDR2 from the germline V gene are SNHLY and FYNNEI. This CDR3 spans 11 amino acids. The CDR3 loop is CANGSGGTQYF.

The chain uses TRBV7-2 and TRBJ2-7. The CDR3 spans 15 residues. CDR1 and CDR2 from the germline V gene are SGHTA and FQGNSA. Here the CDR3 reads CASSLGLATSYEQYF. The full variable domain, rest sourced from reference TRBV7-2 and TRBJ2-7, is GAGVSQSPSNKVTEKGKDVELRCDPISGHTALYWYRQSLGQGLEFLIYFQGNSAPDKSGLPSDRFSAERTGGSVSTLTIQRTQQEDSAVYLCASSLGLATSYEQYFGPGTRLTVT.

The rearrangement uses TRBV5-1 and TRBJ2-2; TCRdb returns TRBD2, unconfirmable since there is no DNA. This CDR3 spans 16 amino acids. Germline values: CDR1 SGHRS, CDR2 YFSETQ. The CDR3 is CASTQLAVLNTGELFF.

V usage is TRBV5-1 and J usage is TRBJ1-1; the D gene TCRdb calls, TRBD1, cannot be checked with no DNA. Per the germline V gene, CDR1 is SGHRS and CDR2 is YFSETQ. The CDR3 has 14 residues. The CDR3 protein is CASSFENRRGEAFF.

The rearrangement uses TRBV9 and TRBJ1-5. The CDR3 length is 15 residues. Germline V gene lookup returns CDR1 SGDLS and CDR2 YYNGEE. This chain's CDR3 is CASSVDGNSNQPQHF. The full variable domain, with the rest looked up from reference TRBV9 and TRBJ1-5, is DSGVTQTPKHLITATGQRVTLRCSPRSGDLSVYWYQQSLDQGLQFLIQYYNGEERAKGNILERFSAQQFPDLHSELNLSSLELGDSALYFCASSVDGNSNQPQHFGDGTRLSIL.

The chain couples TRBV3-1 to TRBJ2-3; TCRdb picks TRBD2, but there is no DNA to check that call. The CDR3 runs 16 residues. CDR1 is LGHDT and CDR2 is YNNKEL in the germline V gene (reference sequence). CDR3 loop: CASSQGSGRATDTQYF.

The CDR3 reads CASSQGAAEAFF. The chain has TRBV12-3 or TRBV12-4 and TRBJ1-1; the TRBD1 assignment by TCRdb is unverifiable without DNA. The CDR3 runs to 12 residues.

This chain joins TRBV6-1 and TRBJ2-5; TCRdb returns TRBD1, unconfirmable since there is no DNA. The CDR3 is 15 amino acids. Germline loops: CDR1 MNHNS, CDR2 SASEGT. The CDR3 protein is CASSIIQGVQETQYF.

The rearrangement joins TRBV7-2 to TRBJ1-2. Germline assignment: CDR1 SGHTA and CDR2 FQGNSA. The CDR3 sequence is 15 residues long. The CDR3 sequence is CASSSRQSRPHGYTF.

V and J are TRBV25-1 and TRBJ1-2; the TRBD1 assignment by TCRdb is unverifiable without DNA. The CDR3 extends over 15 amino acids. Germline CDR1 MGHDK, CDR2 SYGVNS. The CDR3 sequence: CASSESGTENYGYTF.

V and J are TRBV6-1 and TRBJ1-1. This CDR3 has 14 amino acids. The V gene's germline CDR1 is MNHNS and CDR2 SASEGT. The CDR3 loop is CASSPSSVNTEAFF.

The rearrangement links TRBV4-2 to TRBJ1-2; the TCRdb D gene call, TRBD1, has no DNA to confirm it. Germline V gives CDR1 LGHNA, CDR2 YNFKEQ. The CDR3 totals 16 residues. The CDR3 protein is CASSQAHGQSIYGYTF.

This rearrangement joins TRBV19 to TRBJ1-5. From germline, CDR1 is LNHDA and CDR2 SQIVND (reference sequence). The CDR3 has 13 residues. CDR3: CASSIGNYQPQHF.

This rearrangement joins TRBV7-2 to TRBJ1-2; TCRdb proposes TRBD1, but this gene call is untestable without DNA. Germline loops: CDR1 SGHTA, CDR2 FQGNSA. The CDR3 is 13 amino acids. CDR3 residues: CASSSTGGYGYTF.

V gene TRBV5-1 combines with J gene TRBJ1-1; TCRdb reports TRBD1, a call that lacks DNA to check it against. The germline gives CDR1 SGHRS, CDR2 YFSETQ. The CDR3 totals 14 residues. The CDR3 region is CASSSGTGHTEAFF.

The genes are TRBV27 and TRBJ2-1; the D call from TCRdb, TRBD2, cannot be confirmed without DNA. Germline V CDR1 and CDR2: MNHEY, SMNVEV (reference sequence). The CDR3 loop spans 14 amino acids. CDR3 sequence: CASSLSALNNEQFF.

J is TRBJ2-1 and V is TRBV2. This CDR3 contains 15 residues. The germline gives CDR1 SNHLY, CDR2 FYNNEI. CDR3 sequence reads: CASSAERGSYNEQFF. Supplemented by reference TRBV2 and TRBJ2-1, the full variable domain reads EPEVTQTPSHQVTQMGQEVILRCVPISNHLYFYWYRQILGQKVEFLVSFYNNEISEKSEIFDDQFSVERPDGSNFTLKIRSTKLEDSAMYFCASSAERGSYNEQFFGPGTRLTVL.

The rearrangement links TRBV7-2 to TRBJ1-2; as DNA is missing, the TRBD1 call by TCRdb cannot be tested. The CDR3 runs to 14 residues. Germline V gives CDR1 SGHTA, CDR2 FQGNSA. The CDR3 reads CASSADRAHYGYTF.

V usage is TRBV5-4 and J usage is TRBJ2-7; the D gene TCRdb calls, TRBD1, cannot be checked with no DNA. This CDR3 spans 13 amino acids. Germline CDR1 and CDR2: SGHNT and YYREEE (reference sequence). The CDR3: CASKPQGAYEQYF.

The rearrangement links TRBV7-2 to TRBJ2-7; TCRdb's D call, TRBD2, is unchecked because there is no DNA. Germline CDR1 SGHTA, CDR2 FQGNSA. This CDR3 comprises 17 residues. This CDR3 reads CASSSPGVAYSSYEQYF. Combining the CDR3 with reference TRBV7-2 and TRBJ2-7 gives the whole variable domain GAGVSQSPSNKVTEKGKDVELRCDPISGHTALYWYRQSLGQGLEFLIYFQGNSAPDKSGLPSDRFSAERTGGSVSTLTIQRTQQEDSAVYLCASSSPGVAYSSYEQYFGPGTRLTVT.

This rearrangement joins TRBV7-2 to TRBJ2-3; the D call from TCRdb, TRBD1, cannot be confirmed without DNA. CDR1 is SGHTA and CDR2 is FQGNSA in the germline V gene. The CDR3 runs 16 residues. The chain's CDR3 is CASSFVAGAGTDTQYF.

The chain combines TRBV12-3 or TRBV12-4 with TRBJ2-3. The length of the CDR3 is 11 residues. CDR3 sequence reads: CASSLSYTQYF.